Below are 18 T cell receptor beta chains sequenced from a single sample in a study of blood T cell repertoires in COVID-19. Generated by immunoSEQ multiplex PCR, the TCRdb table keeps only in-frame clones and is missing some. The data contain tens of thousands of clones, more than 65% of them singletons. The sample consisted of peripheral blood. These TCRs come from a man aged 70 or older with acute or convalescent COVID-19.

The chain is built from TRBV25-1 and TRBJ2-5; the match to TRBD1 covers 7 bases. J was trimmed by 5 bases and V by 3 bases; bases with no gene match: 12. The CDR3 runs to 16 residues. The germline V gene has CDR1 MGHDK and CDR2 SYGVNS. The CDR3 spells CASSDLARGRGETQYF. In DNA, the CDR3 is TGTGCCAGCAGTGATCTGGCTAGGGGGCGAGGGGAGACCCAGTACTTC.

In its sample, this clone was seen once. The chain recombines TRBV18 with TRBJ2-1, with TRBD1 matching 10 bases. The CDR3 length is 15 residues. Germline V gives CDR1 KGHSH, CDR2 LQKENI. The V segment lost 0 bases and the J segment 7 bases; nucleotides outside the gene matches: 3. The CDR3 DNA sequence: TGTGCCAGCTCACCACCTGACAGGGGGCGGAATGAGCAGTTCTTC. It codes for CASSPPDRGRNEQFF. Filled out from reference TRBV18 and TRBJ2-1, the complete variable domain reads NAGVMQNPRHLVRRRGQEARLRCSPMKGHSHVYWYRQLPEEGLKFMVYLQKENIIDESGMPKERFSAEFPKEGPSILRIQQVVRGDSAAYFCASSPPDRGRNEQFFGPGTRLTVL.

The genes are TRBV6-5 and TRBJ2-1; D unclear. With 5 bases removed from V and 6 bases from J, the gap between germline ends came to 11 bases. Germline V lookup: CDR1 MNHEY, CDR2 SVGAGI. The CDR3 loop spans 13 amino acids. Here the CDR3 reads CASSPPSFNEQFF. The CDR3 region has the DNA TGTGCCAGCAGTCCCCCGAGCTTCAATGAGCAGTTCTTC.

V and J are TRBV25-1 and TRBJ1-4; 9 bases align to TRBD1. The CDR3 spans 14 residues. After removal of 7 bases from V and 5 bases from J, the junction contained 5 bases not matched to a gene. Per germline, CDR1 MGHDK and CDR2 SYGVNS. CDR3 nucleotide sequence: TGTGCCAGCATCCGGACAGGGGAAAATGAAAAACTGTTTTTT. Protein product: CASIRTGENEKLFF.

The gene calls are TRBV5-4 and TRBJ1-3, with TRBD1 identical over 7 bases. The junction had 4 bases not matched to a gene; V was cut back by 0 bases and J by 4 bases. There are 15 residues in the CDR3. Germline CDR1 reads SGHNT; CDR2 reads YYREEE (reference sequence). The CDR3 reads CASSLVGGDGNTIYF. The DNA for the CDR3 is TGTGCCAGCAGCTTGGTAGGGGGCGACGGAAACACCATATATTTT.

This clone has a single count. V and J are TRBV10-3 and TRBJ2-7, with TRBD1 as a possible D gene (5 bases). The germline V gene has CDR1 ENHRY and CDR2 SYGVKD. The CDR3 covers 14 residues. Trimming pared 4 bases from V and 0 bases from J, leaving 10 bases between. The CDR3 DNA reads TGTGCCATCAGTGCCACGACAGCCTCCTACGAGCAGTACTTC. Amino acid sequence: CAISATTASYEQYF.

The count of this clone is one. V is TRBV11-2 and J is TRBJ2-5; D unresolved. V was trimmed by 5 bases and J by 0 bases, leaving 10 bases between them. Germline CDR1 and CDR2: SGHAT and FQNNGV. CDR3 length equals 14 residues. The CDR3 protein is CASSVAAHQETQYF. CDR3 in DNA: TGTGCCAGCAGCGTCGCGGCACACCAAGAGACCCAGTACTTC.

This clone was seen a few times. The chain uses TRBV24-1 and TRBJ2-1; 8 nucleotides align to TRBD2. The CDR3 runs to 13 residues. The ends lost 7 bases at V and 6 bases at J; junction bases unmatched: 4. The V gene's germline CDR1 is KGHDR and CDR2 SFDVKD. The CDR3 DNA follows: TGTGCCACCAGCGGGGGGGCCGGCAATGAGCAGTTCTTC. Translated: CATSGGAGNEQFF.

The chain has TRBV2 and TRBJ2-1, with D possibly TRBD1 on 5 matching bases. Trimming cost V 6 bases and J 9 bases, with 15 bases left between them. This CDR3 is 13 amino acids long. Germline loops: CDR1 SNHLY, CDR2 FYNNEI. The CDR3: CASRFTGDGEQFF. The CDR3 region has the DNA TGTGCCAGCAGGTTTACAGGAGACGGTGAGCAGTTCTTC.

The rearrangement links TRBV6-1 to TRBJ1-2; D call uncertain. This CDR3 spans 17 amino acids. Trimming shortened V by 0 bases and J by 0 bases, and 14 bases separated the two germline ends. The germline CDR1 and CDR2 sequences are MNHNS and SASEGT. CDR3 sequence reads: CASSEADGQFTNYGYTF. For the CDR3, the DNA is TGTGCCAGCAGTGAAGCCGATGGTCAGTTTACTAACTATGGCTACACCTTC.

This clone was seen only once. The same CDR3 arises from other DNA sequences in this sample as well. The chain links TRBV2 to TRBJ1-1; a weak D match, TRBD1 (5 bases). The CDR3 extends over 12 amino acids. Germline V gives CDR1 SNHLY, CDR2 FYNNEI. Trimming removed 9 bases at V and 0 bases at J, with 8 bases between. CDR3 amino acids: CASRGMNTEAFF. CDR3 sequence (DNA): TGTGCCAGTAGGGGCATGAACACTGAAGCTTTCTTT.

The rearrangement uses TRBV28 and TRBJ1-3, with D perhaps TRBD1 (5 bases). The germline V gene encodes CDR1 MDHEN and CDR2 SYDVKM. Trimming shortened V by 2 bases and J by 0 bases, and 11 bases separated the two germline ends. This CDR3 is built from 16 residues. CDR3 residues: CASSLSQGSSGNTIYF. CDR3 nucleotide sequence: TGTGCCAGCAGTTTAAGTCAGGGAAGCTCTGGAAACACCATATATTTT.

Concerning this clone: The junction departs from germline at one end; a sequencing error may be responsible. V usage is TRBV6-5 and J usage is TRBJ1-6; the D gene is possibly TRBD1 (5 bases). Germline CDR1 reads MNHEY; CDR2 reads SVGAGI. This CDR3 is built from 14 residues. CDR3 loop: CASSDSDTWSPLHF. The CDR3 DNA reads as TGTGCCAGCAGTGACTCGGACACGTGGTCACCCCTCCACTTT.

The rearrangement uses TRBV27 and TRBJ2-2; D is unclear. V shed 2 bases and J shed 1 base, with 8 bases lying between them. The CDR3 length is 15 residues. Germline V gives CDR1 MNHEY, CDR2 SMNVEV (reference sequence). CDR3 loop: CASSLRQVNTGELFF. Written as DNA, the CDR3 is TGTGCCAGCAGTTTAAGGCAGGTGAACACCGGGGAGCTGTTTTTT.

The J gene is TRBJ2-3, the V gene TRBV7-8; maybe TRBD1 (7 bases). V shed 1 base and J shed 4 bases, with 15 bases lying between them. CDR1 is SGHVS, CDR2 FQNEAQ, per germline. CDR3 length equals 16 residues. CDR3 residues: CASSLVGGGAADTQYF. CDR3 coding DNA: TGTGCCAGCAGCTTAGTAGGAGGGGGCGCCGCAGATACGCAGTATTTT. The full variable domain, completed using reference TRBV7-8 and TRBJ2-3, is GAGVSQSPRYKVAKRGQDVALRCDPISGHVSLFWYQQALGQGPEFLTYFQNEAQLDKSGLPSDRFFAERPEGSVSTLKIQRTQQEDSAVYLCASSLVGGGAADTQYFGPGTRLTVL.

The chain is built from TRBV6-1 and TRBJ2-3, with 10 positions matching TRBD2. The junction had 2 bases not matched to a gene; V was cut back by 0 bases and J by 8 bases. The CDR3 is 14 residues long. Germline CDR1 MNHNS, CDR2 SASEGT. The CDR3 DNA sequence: TGTGCCAGCAGTGAAGCCAGCGGGGGGGGTACGCAGTATTTT. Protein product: CASSEASGGGTQYF.

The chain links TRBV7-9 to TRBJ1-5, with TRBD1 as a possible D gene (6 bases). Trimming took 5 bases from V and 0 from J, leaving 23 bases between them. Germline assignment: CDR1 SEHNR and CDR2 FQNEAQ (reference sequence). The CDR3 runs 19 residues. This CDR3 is CASSLQGTPEAYSNQPQHF. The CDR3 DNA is TGTGCCAGCAGCCTTCAAGGGACACCCGAGGCCTATAGCAATCAGCCCCAGCATTTT.

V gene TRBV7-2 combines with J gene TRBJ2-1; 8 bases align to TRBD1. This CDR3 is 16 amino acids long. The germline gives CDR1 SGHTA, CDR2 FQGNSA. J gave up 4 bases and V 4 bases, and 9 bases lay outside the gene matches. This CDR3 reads CASSSQGASRYNEQFF. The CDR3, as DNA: TGTGCCAGCAGCTCCCAGGGGGCTAGCCGTTACAATGAGCAGTTCTTC.